The rows below give T cell receptor beta chains drawn from one sample of a study of blood T cell repertoires in COVID-19. Produced via immunoSEQ multiplex PCR; TCRdb's table is partial and in-frame only. The data show some 130,000 clones, around 80% seen once. The sequenced sample consisted of peripheral blood. Receptors were obtained from a man aged 55 to 70 with acute or convalescent COVID-19. Both conserved end residues are part of each CDR3. The D gene is left open where the match is weak. Some rows have no size entry. The others give once, few or many, or a class for an expanded clone.

clone_size,v_call,j_call,d_call,cdr3_nt,cdr3_aa
NA,TRBV4-2,TRBJ1-6,NA,TGTGCCAGCAGCCAAGATGCCTCAGCAGGGTCGTATTCACCCCTCCACTTT,CASSQDASAGSYSPLHF
NA,TRBV6-2/TRBV6-3,TRBJ2-3,TRBD2,TGTGCCAGCAGCCACGGACTAGCGGGAGCGATCCTCACAGATACGCAGTATTTT,CASSHGLAGAILTDTQYF
NA,TRBV6-6,TRBJ2-2,NA,TGTGCCAGCAGACGGGACTCGAACACCGGGGAGCTGTTTTTT,CASRRDSNTGELFF
NA,TRBV4-3,TRBJ1-5,NA,TGCGCCAGCAGCCAAGAAGCCGGTCGGGGGCAGCCCCAGCATTTT,CASSQEAGRGQPQHF
few,TRBV5-5,TRBJ1-1,NA,TGTGCCAGCAGCTGGCAGGGGAACACTGAAGCTTTCTTT,CASSWQGNTEAFF
NA,TRBV6-5,TRBJ2-7,TRBD2,TGTGCCAGCAGCCGAAGCTGGACTAGTAGAAGCGAGCAGTACTTC,CASSRSWTSRSEQYF
NA,TRBV7-9,TRBJ2-2,NA,TGTGCCAGCAGCGGAACCGGGACACTCAACACCGGGGAGCTGTTTTTT,CASSGTGTLNTGELFF
NA,TRBV6-6,TRBJ2-3,TRBD2,TGTGCCAGCAGTTTTAGCGGGAGGGCGTCATCAGATACGCAGTATTTT,CASSFSGRASSDTQYF
NA,TRBV5-1,TRBJ2-5,NA,TGCGCCAGCAGCTTTGAGGGTGGCGAGACCCAGTACTTC,CASSFEGGETQYF
NA,TRBV28,TRBJ1-1,NA,TGTGCCAGCAGCATTACGGGACTTACGGACACTGAAGCTTTCTTT,CASSITGLTDTEAFF
NA,TRBV5-1,TRBJ1-1,TRBD1,TGCGCCAGCAGCTTGGTGACAGGGAAGGTGAACACTGAAGCTTTCTTT,CASSLVTGKVNTEAFF
NA,TRBV28,TRBJ2-2,TRBD1,TGTGCCAGCATCCGGGACAGGGTGACAGGGGAGCTGTTTTTT,CASIRDRVTGELFF
NA,TRBV7-2,TRBJ1-6,TRBD1,TGTGCCAGCAGCTTAGATGACAGGGCAAATTCACCCCTCCACTTT,CASSLDDRANSPLHF
NA,TRBV24-1,TRBJ2-5,NA,TGTGCCACCAGTGATAACGGGTACCAAGAGACCCAGTACTTC,CATSDNGYQETQYF
NA,TRBV6-1,TRBJ1-5,NA,TGTGCCAGCAGTGAAGCCCCACAGGATCAGCCCCAGCATTTT,CASSEAPQDQPQHF
NA,TRBV6-2/TRBV6-3,TRBJ2-7,NA,TGTGCCAGCAGTAAATACACCCCGGGGAGCTACGAGCAGTACTTC,CASSKYTPGSYEQYF
few,TRBV3-1/TRBV3-2,TRBJ2-1,TRBD2,TGTGCCAGCAGCCAAGGGGGGGGGACGGGTAGCGGGGCCTCCTACAATGAGCAGTTCTTC,CASSQGGGTGSGASYNEQFF
NA,TRBV14,TRBJ2-1,TRBD1,TGTGCCAGCAGCCCCCAGGGGGCAGGGCAGCAGTTCTTC,CASSPQGAGQQFF
NA,TRBV5-1,TRBJ2-1,TRBD2,TGCGCCAGCAGCACGACTAGCGGAGACTACAATGAGCAGTTCTTC,CASSTTSGDYNEQFF
NA,TRBV5-1,TRBJ1-2,TRBD1,TGCGCCAGCAGCTCCGGGACAGAAGGAGGCTACACCTTC,CASSSGTEGGYTF
NA,TRBV18,TRBJ1-2,TRBD1,TGTGCCAGCTCAATTCGAGACAGGGGAGGCTACACCTTC,CASSIRDRGGYTF
medium-sized,TRBV7-3,TRBJ2-3,TRBD1,TGTGCCAGCAGCTTAAAGACAGGGGGCCAAGGGACAGATACGCAGTATTTT,CASSLKTGGQGTDTQYF